Presented here are 19 T cell receptor beta chains from one specimen sequenced in a study of T-cell reconstitution after alpha-beta-depleted transplantation in children. No antigen has been assigned to these receptors. TCRbeta library construction was performed incorporating unique molecular identifiers. Using its own MiXCR run on the PCR reads, TCRdb lists one record per CDR3 protein. The table lists tens of thousands of distinct CDR3 sequences, about 6.7% of them singletons. Study-wide results and caveats: Expanded graft clones numbering several hundred reportedly gave rise to alpha-beta T cells about two months after transplant.

Source: peripheral blood, taken 60 days after TCRalphabeta/CD19-depleted stem cell transplant. These receptors all come from a child in the first two years of life who had a stem cell transplant for acute myeloid leukemia, so the T cells may come from the graft donor.

In this sample, this clonotype turned up many times. The rearrangement uses TRBV29-1 and TRBJ2-2; 8 bases agree with TRBD2. Per germline, CDR1 SQVTM and CDR2 ANQGSEA. With V trimmed by 4 bases and J by 0 bases, 7 bases remained unmatched. The CDR3 sequence is 16 residues long. The CDR3 DNA is TGCAGCGTTGCGGGGGGGGCCTTCACGAACACCGGGGAGCTGTTTTTT. Encoded protein: CSVAGGAFTNTGELFF.

This clonotype was seen at least ten times. The rearrangement joins TRBV6-1 to TRBJ2-5, with TRBD1 matching over 7 bases. The CDR3 covers 16 residues. In germline, CDR1 is MNHNS, CDR2 SASEGT. With V trimmed by 8 bases and J by 2 bases, 14 bases remained unmatched. CDR3 protein: CASSLGPPGQQETQYF. DNA for the CDR3: TGTGCCAGCTCCCTCGGACCTCCGGGACAGCAAGAGACCCAGTACTTC.

This clonotype came up many times. This chain links TRBV10-3 with TRBJ2-7; tentative D call: TRBD1 (5 bases). Trimming left V 2 bases short and J 2 bases short, with 13 bases between. The CDR3 spans 15 residues. Germline V gives CDR1 ENHRY, CDR2 SYGVKD. The CDR3 DNA is TGTGCCATCAGTGAGCCGGACAAAGGAACCTACGAGCAGTACTTC. It specifies CAISEPDKGTYEQYF.

This clonotype was seen many times. The rearrangement joins TRBV7-7 to TRBJ2-7; D gene ambiguous. The CDR3 spans 13 residues. Germline V lookup: CDR1 SSHAT, CDR2 FNYEAQ (reference sequence). Trimming shortened V by 3 bases and J by 1 base, and 7 bases separated the two germline ends. CDR3 coding DNA: TGTGCCAGCAGCTTTGGGCAATCCTACGAGCAGTACTTC. Protein: CASSFGQSYEQYF.

This clonotype has a count of ten or more. The chain links TRBV29-1 to TRBJ2-7; 9 bases line up with TRBD1. The CDR3 runs 15 residues. Germline CDR1 SQVTM, CDR2 ANQGSEA. After removal of 6 bases from V and 5 bases from J, the junction contained 14 bases not matched to a gene. This chain's CDR3 is CSVEGLPGQGDEQYF. CDR3 DNA sequence: TGCAGCGTGGAGGGTTTACCGGGACAGGGAGACGAGCAGTACTTC.

In this sample, this clonotype turned up many times. The gene calls are TRBV5-1 and TRBJ1-1; 9 positions agree with TRBD1. Germline values: CDR1 SGHRS, CDR2 YFSETQ. The junction had 7 bases not matched to a gene; V was cut back by 4 bases and J by 0 bases. This CDR3 spans 16 amino acids. The CDR3 reads CASSPGQGLMNTEAFF. The CDR3 nucleotides are TGCGCCAGCAGCCCTGGACAGGGGCTAATGAACACTGAAGCTTTCTTT.

This chain uses TRBV30 with TRBJ2-1; the D is unclear. The V end was cut by 3 bases, the J end by 10 bases, with 16 bases between. CDR1 and CDR2 from the germline V gene are GTSNPN and SVGIG (reference sequence). This CDR3 comprises 13 residues. CDR3 bases: TGTGCCTGGAGCGCTTCCCTAGGGAAGGAGCAGTTCTTC. Its translation: CAWSASLGKEQFF.

The table lists this clonotype with many counts. The V gene is TRBV6-5, the J gene TRBJ2-7; no definite D call. Looked up from germline, CDR1 is MNHEY and CDR2 is SVGAGI. This CDR3 has 13 residues. Trimming stripped 2 bases from V and 2 bases from J, with 7 bases between. CDR3 DNA: TGTGCCAGCAGTTACCCAGAAACCTACGAGCAGTACTTC. This codes for CASSYPETYEQYF.

This clonotype has at least ten counts. The V and J genes are TRBV12-3 or TRBV12-4 and TRBJ1-1; 7 bases are a match to TRBD1. This CDR3 is built from 14 residues. The V segment lost 5 bases and the J segment 1 base; nucleotides outside the gene matches: 4. The CDR3 nucleotides are TGTGCCAGCAGTCCTTGGACAGGGAACACTGAAGCTTTCTTT. It yields the protein CASSPWTGNTEAFF.

This clonotype was seen repeatedly, ten times or more. CDR3 sequence reads: CASGNYEQYF. The CDR3 DNA follows: TGTGCCAGCGGCAATTACGAGCAGTACTTC. The chain links TRBV7-2 to TRBJ2-7; D gene uncertain. Trimming pared 8 bases from V and 4 bases from J, leaving 6 bases between. The CDR3 is 10 residues long. Germline loops: CDR1 SGHTA, CDR2 FQGNSA.

This clonotype was recorded many times. This rearrangement joins TRBV3-1 to TRBJ2-1; D unclear. The CDR3 runs 16 residues. V lost 4 bases and J lost 2, with 15 bases in between. Germline CDR1 is LGHDT and CDR2 is YNNKEL (reference sequence). As DNA, the CDR3 is TGTGCCAGCAGCCTCCAATTACCTAGAACCTACAATGAGCAGTTCTTC. This codes for CASSLQLPRTYNEQFF.

Many counts were recorded for this clonotype. V and J are TRBV7-6 and TRBJ2-5; tentative D call: TRBD1 (6 bases). The germline V gene encodes CDR1 SGHVS and CDR2 FNYEAQ. The CDR3 is made up of 15 amino acids. V shed 6 bases and J shed 0 bases, with 14 bases lying between them. CDR3 nucleotide sequence: TGTGCCAGCAGTTCCCTTAGGGGGTACCAAGAGACCCAGTACTTC. Encoded protein: CASSSLRGYQETQYF.

The chain's CDR3 is CASSTLRRNTGELFF. The CDR3 DNA reads TGTGCCAGCAGTACCCTCAGGAGAAACACCGGGGAGCTGTTTTTT. The rearrangement uses TRBV12-3 or TRBV12-4 and TRBJ2-2; no firm D call. CDR3 length equals 15 residues. Trimming took off 5 bases at V and 2 bases at J, with 12 bases between the two ends.

This clonotype has a count of ten or more. This chain links TRBV4-1 with TRBJ2-7, with a tentative D call TRBD2 (6 bases). The V and J ends lost 6 bases and 2 bases respectively, with 14 bases between them. The V gene's germline CDR1 is MGHRA and CDR2 YSYEKL. The CDR3 has 14 residues. The CDR3 region is CASSFTGGTYEQYF. The CDR3 nucleotides read TGCGCCAGCAGTTTCACCGGCGGGACCTACGAGCAGTACTTC.

This clonotype was counted many times. The chain joins TRBV20-1 to TRBJ2-7; D perhaps matches TRBD1 (5 bases). CDR1 is DFQATT and CDR2 is SNEGSKA in the germline V gene (reference sequence). Trimming shortened V by 0 bases and J by 4 bases, and 13 bases separated the two germline ends. The CDR3 has 14 amino acids. CDR3 amino acids: CSARDMAGLYEQYF. The CDR3 DNA reads as TGCAGTGCTAGAGATATGGCAGGGTTATACGAGCAGTACTTC.

This clonotype is labeled medium-sized. The V and J genes are TRBV20-1 and TRBJ2-3, with a tentative D call TRBD1 (6 bases). The CDR3 spans 13 residues. V lost 3 bases, J lost 5 bases, and 12 bases lay in between. CDR1 and CDR2 from the germline V gene are DFQATT and SNEGSKA (reference sequence). CDR3 in DNA: TGCAGTGCTAGGCAGGGGCGGCGAGATACGCAGTATTTT. Protein product: CSARQGRRDTQYF.

This clonotype was counted ten times or more. The chain uses TRBV2 and TRBJ2-5, with 8 bases that match TRBD2. The CDR3 sequence is 13 residues long. Germline CDR1 is SNHLY and CDR2 is FYNNEI. V trimming: 10 bases; J trimming: 2 bases; junction bases outside the gene matches: 6. The CDR3 DNA follows: TGTGCCACTATAGCGGGGCCACAAGAGACCCAGTACTTC. Translating gives CATIAGPQETQYF. Filled out from reference TRBV2 and TRBJ2-5, the complete variable domain reads EPEVTQTPSHQVTQMGQEVILRCVPISNHLYFYWYRQILGQKVEFLVSFYNNEISEKSEIFDDQFSVERPDGSNFTLKIRSTKLEDSAMYFCATIAGPQETQYFGPGTRLLVL.

In this sample, this clonotype turned up many times. The rearrangement joins TRBV29-1 to TRBJ2-7, with 7 positions matching TRBD1. Germline-derived CDR1 and CDR2 are SQVTM and ANQGSEA. CDR3 length equals 15 residues. The V and J ends lost 3 bases and 2 bases, in that order; junction bases with no gene match: 10. DNA of the CDR3: TGCAGCGTTGATAGTTTCACCGGGACAGCCTACGAGCAGTACTTC. This encodes CSVDSFTGTAYEQYF.

There are many counts of this clonotype. This chain uses TRBV7-2 with TRBJ1-3; 9 bases are shared with TRBD1. This CDR3 is 17 amino acids long. Trimming at V came to 4 bases and at J to 3 bases, leaving 10 bases not matched to a gene. Germline V gene data show CDR1 as SGHTA and CDR2 as FQGNSA. CDR3 loop: CASSSTGGFLSGNTIYF. The DNA for the CDR3 is TGTGCCAGCAGCTCCACAGGGGGCTTCCTTAGTGGAAACACCATATATTTT.